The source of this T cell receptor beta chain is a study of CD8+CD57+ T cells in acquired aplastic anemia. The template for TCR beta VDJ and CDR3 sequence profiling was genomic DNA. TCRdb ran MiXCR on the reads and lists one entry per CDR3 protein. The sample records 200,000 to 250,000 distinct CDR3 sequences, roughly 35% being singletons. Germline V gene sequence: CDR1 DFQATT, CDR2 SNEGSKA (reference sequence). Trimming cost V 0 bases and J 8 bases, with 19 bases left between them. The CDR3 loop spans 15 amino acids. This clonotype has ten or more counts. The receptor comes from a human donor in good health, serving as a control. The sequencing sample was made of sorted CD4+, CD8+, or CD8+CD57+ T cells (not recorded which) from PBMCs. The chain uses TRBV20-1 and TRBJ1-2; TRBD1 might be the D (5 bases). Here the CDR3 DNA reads TGCAGTGCTAGAGATCTAAACGCAGGGCCCTCGGGCTACACCTTC. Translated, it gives CSARDLNAGPSGYTF.